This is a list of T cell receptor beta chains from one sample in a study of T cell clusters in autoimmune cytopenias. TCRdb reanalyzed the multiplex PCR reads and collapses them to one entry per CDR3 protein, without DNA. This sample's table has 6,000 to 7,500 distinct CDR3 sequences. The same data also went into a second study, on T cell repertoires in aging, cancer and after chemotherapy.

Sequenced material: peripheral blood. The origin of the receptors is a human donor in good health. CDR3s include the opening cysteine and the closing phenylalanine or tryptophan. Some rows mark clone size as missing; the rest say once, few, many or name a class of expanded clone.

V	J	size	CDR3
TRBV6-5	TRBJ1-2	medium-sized	CASSIGIQAQGYGYTF
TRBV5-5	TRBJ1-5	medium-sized	CASSPGPSNQPQHF
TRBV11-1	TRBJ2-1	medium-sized	CASRPRLAGEGVNEQFF
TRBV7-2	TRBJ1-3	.	CASSPSGPGFGNTIYF
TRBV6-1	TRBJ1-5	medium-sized	CASSEATGRVNQPQHF
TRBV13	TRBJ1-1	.	CASSRENRRKDDTEAFF
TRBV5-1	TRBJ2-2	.	CASSFRAPHTGELFF
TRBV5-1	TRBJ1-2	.	CASSVDGNYGYTF
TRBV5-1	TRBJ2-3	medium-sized	CARSLAGGGDTQYF
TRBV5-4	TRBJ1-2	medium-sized	CASSLPGQGGYGYTF
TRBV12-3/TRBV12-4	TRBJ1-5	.	CASTPGGGSNQPQHF
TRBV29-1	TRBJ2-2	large	CSVGDRVGSGELFF
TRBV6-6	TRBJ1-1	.	CASSYTGQGIVNTEAFF
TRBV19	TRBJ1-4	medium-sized	CASAGTAVATNEKLFF
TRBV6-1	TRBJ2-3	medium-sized	CASSAGTGVFTDTQYF
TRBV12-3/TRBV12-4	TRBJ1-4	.	CASSLGGVQGRFF
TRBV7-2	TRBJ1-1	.	CASSPYKNTEAFF
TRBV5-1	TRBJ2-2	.	CASSPRDPGTGELFF
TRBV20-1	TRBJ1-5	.	CSARSGGAGNQPQHF
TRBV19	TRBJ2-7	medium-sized	CASSVMGSSYEQYF
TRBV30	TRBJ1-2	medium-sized	CAWIEQGRYGYTF
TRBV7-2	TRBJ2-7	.	CASSLYSREQYF
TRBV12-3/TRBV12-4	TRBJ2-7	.	CASSYRGKSSYEQYF
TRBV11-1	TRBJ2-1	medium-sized	CASSPGLAGGSSYNEQFF
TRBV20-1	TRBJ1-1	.	CSALTGAGTEAFF
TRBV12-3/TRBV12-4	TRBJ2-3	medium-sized	CASSPLRGGNTDTQYF
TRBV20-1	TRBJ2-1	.	CSARVPTAGAFNEQFF
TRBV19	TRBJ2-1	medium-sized	CASSGRQDHTYNEQFF
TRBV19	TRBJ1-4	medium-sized	CASRDSNEKLFF
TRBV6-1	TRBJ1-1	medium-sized	CASSETDTEAFF
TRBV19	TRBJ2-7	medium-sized	CASSNLPGTSGSYEQYF
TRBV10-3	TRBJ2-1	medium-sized	CAISEGTSIIEQFF
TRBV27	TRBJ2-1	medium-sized	CASSFSAGSNEQFF
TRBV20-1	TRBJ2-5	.	CSARDARRGGGETQYF
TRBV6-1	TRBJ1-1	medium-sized	CASSGHPWTEAFF
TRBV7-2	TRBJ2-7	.	CASSLGISSYEQYF
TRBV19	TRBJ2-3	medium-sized	CASGQLAGGRDTQYF
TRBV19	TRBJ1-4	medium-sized	CASSIGSKGGYFTNEKLFF
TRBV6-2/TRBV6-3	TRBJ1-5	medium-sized	CASSSGGGGNQPQHF
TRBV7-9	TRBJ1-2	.	CASSFPRGENYGYTF
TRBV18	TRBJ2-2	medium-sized	CASSPGQANTGELFF
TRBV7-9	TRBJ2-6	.	CASNLDVSGANVLTF
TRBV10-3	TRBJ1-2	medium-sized	CAISESGVGAGYTF
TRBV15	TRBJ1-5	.	CATSRGRGEISNQPQHF
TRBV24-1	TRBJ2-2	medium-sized	CATSPGGLTGELFF
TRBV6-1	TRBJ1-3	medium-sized	CASGGWGNTIYF
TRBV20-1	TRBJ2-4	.	CSARGGLAGIDIQYF
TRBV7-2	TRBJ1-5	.	CASSFSGSNQPQHF
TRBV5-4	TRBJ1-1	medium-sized	CASSLSQVNTEAFF
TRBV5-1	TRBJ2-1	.	CASSASGSSYNEQFF
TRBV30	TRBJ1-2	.	CAWMVRQGTYNYGYTF
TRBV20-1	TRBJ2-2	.	CSASRPTTGYTGELFF
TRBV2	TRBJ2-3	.	CASSDRTSMADTQYF
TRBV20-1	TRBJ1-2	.	CSAGFIYGYTF
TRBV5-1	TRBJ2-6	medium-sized	CASSSREYSGANVLTF
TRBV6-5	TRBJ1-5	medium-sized	CASSPSTGGGNQPQHF
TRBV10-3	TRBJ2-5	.	CAISEGARGIKTQYF